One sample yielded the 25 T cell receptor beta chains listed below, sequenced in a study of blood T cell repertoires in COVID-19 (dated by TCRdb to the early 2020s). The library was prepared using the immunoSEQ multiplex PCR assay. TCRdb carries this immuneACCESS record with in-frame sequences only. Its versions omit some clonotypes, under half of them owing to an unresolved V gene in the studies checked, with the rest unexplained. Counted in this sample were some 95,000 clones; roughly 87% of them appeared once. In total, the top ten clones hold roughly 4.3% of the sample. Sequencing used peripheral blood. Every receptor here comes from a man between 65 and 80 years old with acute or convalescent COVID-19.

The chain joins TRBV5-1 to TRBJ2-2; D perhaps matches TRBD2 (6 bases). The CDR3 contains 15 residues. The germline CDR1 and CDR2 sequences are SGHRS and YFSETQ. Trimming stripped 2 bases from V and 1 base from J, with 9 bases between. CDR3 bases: TGCGCCAGCAGCTTTGCGGGGTTGAACACCGGGGAGCTGTTTTTT. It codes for CASSFAGLNTGELFF.

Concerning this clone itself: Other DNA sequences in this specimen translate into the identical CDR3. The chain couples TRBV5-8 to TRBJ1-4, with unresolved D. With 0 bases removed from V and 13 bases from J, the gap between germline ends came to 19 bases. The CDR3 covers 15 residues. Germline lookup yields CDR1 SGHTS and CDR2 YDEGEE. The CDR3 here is CASSLEASHPNGLFF. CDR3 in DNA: TGTGCCAGCAGCTTGGAAGCAAGCCATCCCAATGGACTGTTTTTT.

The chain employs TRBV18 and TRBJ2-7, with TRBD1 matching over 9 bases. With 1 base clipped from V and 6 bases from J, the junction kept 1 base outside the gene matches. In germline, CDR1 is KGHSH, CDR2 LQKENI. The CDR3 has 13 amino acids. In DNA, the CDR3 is TGTGCCAGCTCACCACTGGGACAGGGCGAGCAGTACTTC. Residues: CASSPLGQGEQYF.

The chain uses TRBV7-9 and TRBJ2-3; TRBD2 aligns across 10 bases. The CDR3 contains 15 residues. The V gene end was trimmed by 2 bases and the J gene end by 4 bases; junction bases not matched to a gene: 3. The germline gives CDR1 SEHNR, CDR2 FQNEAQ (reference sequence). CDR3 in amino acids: CASSLIAGGSDTQYF. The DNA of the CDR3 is TGTGCCAGCAGCTTAATAGCGGGGGGCTCAGATACGCAGTATTTT. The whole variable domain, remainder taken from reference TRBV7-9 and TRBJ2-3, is DTGVSQNPRHKITKRGQNVTFRCDPISEHNRLYWYRQTLGQGPEFLTYFQNEAQLEKSRLLSDRFSAERPKGSFSTLEIQRTEQGDSAMYLCASSLIAGGSDTQYFGPGTRLTVL.

CDR3 in DNA: TGTGCCAGCAGCCGGCCGGGACTGCGGCTTAATTCACCCCTCCACTTT. Translation gives CASSRPGLRLNSPLHF. V and J are TRBV11-2 and TRBJ1-6; maybe TRBD1 (5 bases). The CDR3 extends over 16 amino acids. V was shortened by 5 bases and J by 6 bases, with 17 bases between the two germline ends. Germline CDR1 reads SGHAT; CDR2 reads FQNNGV. Looking up the rest from reference TRBV11-2 and TRBJ1-6 gives the full variable domain: EAGVAQSPRYKIIEKRQSVAFWCNPISGHATLYWYQQILGQGPKLLIQFQNNGVVDDSQLPKDRFSAERLKGVDSTLKIQPAKLEDSAVYLCASSRPGLRLNSPLHFGNGTRLTVT.

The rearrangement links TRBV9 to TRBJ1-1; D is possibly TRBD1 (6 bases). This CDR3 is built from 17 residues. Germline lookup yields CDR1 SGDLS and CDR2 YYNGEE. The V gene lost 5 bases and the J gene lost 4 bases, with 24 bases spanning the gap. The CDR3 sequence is CASSSTRGGHRATEAFF. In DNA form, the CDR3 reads TGTGCCAGCAGTTCTACACGGGGGGGACACCGGGCCACTGAAGCTTTCTTT.

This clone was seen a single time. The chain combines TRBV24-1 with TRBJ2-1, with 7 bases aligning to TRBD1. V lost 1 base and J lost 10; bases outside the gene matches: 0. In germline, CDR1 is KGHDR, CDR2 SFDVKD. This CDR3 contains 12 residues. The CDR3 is CATSDLQGEQFF. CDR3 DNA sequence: TGTGCCACCAGTGATTTACAGGGGGAGCAGTTCTTC.

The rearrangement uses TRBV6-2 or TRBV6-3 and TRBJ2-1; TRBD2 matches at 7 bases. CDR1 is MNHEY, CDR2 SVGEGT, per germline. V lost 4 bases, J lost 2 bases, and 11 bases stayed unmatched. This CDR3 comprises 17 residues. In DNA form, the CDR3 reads TGTGCCAGCAGTTGGACCGGGGGGAAGGGACCCTACAATGAGCAGTTCTTC. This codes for CASSWTGGKGPYNEQFF.

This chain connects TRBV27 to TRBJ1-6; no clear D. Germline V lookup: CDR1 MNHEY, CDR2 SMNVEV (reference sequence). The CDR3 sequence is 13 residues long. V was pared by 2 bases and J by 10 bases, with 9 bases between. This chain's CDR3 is CASSLAPRSPLHF. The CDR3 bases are TGTGCCAGCAGTTTAGCTCCCCGGTCACCCCTCCACTTT.

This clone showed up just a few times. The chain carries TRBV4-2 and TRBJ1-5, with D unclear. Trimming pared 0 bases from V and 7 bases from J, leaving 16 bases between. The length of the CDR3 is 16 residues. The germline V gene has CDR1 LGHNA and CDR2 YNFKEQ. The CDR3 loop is CASSQDFPAEGQPQHF. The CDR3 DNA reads TGTGCCAGCAGCCAAGATTTCCCGGCCGAGGGACAGCCCCAGCATTTT.

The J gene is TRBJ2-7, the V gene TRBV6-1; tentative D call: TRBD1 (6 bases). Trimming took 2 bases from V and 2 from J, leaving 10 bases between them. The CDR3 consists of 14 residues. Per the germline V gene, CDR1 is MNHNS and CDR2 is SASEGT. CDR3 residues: CASSELRGPYEQYV. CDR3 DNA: TGTGCCAGCAGTGAACTCAGGGGCCCCTACGAGCAGTACGTC.

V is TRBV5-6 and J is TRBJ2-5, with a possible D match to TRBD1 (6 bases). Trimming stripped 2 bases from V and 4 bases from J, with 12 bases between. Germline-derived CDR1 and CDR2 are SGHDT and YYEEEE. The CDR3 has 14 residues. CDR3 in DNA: TGTGCCAGCAGCTTTACAGGGCCTCGAGAGACCCAGTACTTC. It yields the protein CASSFTGPRETQYF.

This chain's CDR3 is CSVWYGGNQPQHF. The CDR3 DNA follows: TGCAGCGTTTGGTACGGGGGCAATCAGCCCCAGCATTTT. The rearrangement links TRBV29-1 to TRBJ1-5; unclear D gene. The CDR3 loop spans 13 amino acids. The germline V and J ends were trimmed by 5 bases and 2 bases, with 10 bases remaining between them. Looked up from germline, CDR1 is SQVTM and CDR2 is ANQGSEA.

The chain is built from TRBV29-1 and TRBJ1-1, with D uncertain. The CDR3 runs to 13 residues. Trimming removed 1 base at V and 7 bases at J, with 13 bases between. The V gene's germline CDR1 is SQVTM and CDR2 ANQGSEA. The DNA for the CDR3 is TGCAGCGTTGAAGGGAGGCAGGTAGTTGAAGCTTTCTTT. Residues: CSVEGRQVVEAFF.

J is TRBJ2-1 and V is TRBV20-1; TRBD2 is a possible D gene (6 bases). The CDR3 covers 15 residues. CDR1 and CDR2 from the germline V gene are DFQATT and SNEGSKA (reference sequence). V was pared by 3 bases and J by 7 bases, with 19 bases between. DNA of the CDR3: TGCAGTGCTAGTGGAGCGGGCCAATACTTAAATGAGCAGTTCTTC. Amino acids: CSASGAGQYLNEQFF.

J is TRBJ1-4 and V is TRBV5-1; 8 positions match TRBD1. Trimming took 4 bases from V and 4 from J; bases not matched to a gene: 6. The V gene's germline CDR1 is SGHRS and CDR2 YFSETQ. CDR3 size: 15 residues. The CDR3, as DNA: TGCGCCAGCAGCCGGACAGGGTTTAATAATGAAAAACTGTTTTTT. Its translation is CASSRTGFNNEKLFF.

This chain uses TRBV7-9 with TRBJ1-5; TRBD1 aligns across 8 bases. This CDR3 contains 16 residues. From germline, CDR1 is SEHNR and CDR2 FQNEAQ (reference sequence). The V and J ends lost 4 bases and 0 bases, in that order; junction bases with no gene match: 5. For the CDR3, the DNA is TGTGCCAGCAGCTCTTGGACAGGGATTAGCAATCAGCCCCAGCATTTT. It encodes CASSSWTGISNQPQHF. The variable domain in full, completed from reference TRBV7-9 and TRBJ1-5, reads DTGVSQNPRHKITKRGQNVTFRCDPISEHNRLYWYRQTLGQGPEFLTYFQNEAQLEKSRLLSDRFSAERPKGSFSTLEIQRTEQGDSAMYLCASSSWTGISNQPQHFGDGTRLSIL.

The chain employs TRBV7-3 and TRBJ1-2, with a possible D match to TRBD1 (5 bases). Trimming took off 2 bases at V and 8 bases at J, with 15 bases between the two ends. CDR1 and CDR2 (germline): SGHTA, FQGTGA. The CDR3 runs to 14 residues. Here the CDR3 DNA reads TGTGCCAGCAGCTTAGCCCCCGGGGGGGAAGGCTACACCTTC. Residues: CASSLAPGGEGYTF.

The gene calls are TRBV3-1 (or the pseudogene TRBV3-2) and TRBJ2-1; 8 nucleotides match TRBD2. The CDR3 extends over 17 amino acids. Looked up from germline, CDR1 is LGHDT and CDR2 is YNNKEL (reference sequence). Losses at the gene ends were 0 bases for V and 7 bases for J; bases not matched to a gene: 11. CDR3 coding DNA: TGTGCCAGCAGCCAAGATGTGTGGGGACTAGTGGAAAATGAGCAGTTCTTC. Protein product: CASSQDVWGLVENEQFF.

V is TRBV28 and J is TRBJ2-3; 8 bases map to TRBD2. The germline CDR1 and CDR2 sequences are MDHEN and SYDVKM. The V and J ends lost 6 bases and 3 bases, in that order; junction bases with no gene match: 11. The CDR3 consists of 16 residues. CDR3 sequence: CASSPPGGVGTDTQYF. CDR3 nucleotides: TGTGCCAGCAGCCCTCCGGGGGGGGTAGGGACAGATACGCAGTATTTT. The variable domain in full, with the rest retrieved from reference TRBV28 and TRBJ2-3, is DVKVTQSSRYLVKRTGEKVFLECVQDMDHENMFWYRQDPGLGLRLIYFSYDVKMKEKGDIPEGYSVSREKKERFSLILESASTNQTSMYLCASSPPGGVGTDTQYFGPGTRLTVL.

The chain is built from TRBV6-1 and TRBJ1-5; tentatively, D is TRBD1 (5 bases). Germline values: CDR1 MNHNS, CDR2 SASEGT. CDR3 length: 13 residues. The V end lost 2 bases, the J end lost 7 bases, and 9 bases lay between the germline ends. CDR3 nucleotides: TGTGCCAGCAGTGAACTGCAGGGACAGCCCCAGCATTTT. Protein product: CASSELQGQPQHF.

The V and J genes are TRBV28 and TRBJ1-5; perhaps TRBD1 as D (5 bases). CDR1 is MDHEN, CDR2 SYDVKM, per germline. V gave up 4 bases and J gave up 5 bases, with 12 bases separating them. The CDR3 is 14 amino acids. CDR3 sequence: CASSSLDIYQPQHF. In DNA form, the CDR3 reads TGTGCCAGCAGTTCGCTGGACATTTATCAGCCCCAGCATTTT.

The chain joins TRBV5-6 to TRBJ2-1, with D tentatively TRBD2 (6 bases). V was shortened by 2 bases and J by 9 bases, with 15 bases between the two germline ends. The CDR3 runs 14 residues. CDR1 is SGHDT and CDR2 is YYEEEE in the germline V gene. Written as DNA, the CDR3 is TGTGCCAGCAGCTTTTTGGCGGGGAGTATTGAGCAGTTCTTC. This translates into CASSFLAGSIEQFF.

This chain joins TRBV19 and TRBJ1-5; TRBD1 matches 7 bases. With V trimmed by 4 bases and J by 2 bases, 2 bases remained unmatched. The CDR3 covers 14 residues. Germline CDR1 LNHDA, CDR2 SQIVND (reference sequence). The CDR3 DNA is TGTGCCAGTAGTACCACAGGGGGCAATCAGCCCCAGCATTTT. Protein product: CASSTTGGNQPQHF.

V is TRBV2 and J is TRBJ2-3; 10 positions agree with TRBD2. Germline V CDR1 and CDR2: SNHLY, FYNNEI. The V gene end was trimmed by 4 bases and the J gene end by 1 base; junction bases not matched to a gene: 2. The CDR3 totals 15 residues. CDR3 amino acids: CASSATSGGTDTQYF. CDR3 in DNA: TGTGCCAGCAGTGCCACTAGCGGGGGCACAGATACGCAGTATTTT.